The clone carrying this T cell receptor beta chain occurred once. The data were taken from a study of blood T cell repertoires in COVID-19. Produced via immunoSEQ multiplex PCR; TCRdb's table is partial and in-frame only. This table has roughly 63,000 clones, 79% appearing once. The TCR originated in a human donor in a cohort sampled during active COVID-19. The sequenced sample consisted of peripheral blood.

CDR3 DNA sequence: TGCGCCAGCAGTGAGTATAGCATTTACGAGCAGTACTTC. It codes for CASSEYSIYEQYF. This chain connects TRBV10-1 to TRBJ2-7; D unclear. Deletions cut 1 base from V and 4 bases from J, with 8 bases between. The CDR3 spans 13 residues. Germline-derived CDR1 and CDR2 are WNHNN and SYGVQD (reference sequence).